The next 32 T cell receptor beta chains were all read from a single sample in a study of shared T cell receptors in the human thymus. The table came from immunoSEQ multiplex PCR; TCRdb's copy has only in-frame clones and leaves some out. This table has about 500,000 clones, around three quarters appearing once. The sample was also reused in another study, on human thymus T cells.

The sequenced sample was thymocytes. The receptors come from a boy less than two years old with a congenital heart defect.

This clone was observed a single time. This sequence joins TRBV18 and TRBJ2-3, with D possibly being TRBD1 (6 bases). Germline CDR1 reads KGHSH; CDR2 reads LQKENI. This CDR3 has 16 amino acids. The germline V and J ends were trimmed by 3 bases and 2 bases, with 15 bases remaining between them. The CDR3 nucleotides read TGTGCCAGCTCACCTAGGACAGCAGAGATCACAGATACGCAGTATTTT. The encoded protein is CASSPRTAEITDTQYF.

In its sample, this clone was seen once. The V and J genes are TRBV28 and TRBJ2-7; 8 bases match TRBD2. V gave up 5 bases and J gave up 6 bases; unmatched junction bases: 18. Germline V gene sequence: CDR1 MDHEN, CDR2 SYDVKM. The CDR3 runs 17 residues. In nucleotides, the CDR3 is TGTGCCAGCAGTCCACCATTACTAGCCGGGAGGGCCCCCGAGCAGTACTTC. Encoded protein: CASSPPLLAGRAPEQYF.

This clone was recorded only once. The chain has TRBV5-5 and TRBJ1-2, with 9 bases fitting TRBD1. Germline V gene data show CDR1 as SGHKS and CDR2 as YYEKEE (reference sequence). The V and J ends lost 0 bases and 8 bases, in that order; junction bases with no gene match: 5. The CDR3 contains 14 residues. CDR3 DNA: TGTGCCAGCAGCTTGGGGGGACAGGGAGTGGGCTACACCTTC. It encodes CASSLGGQGVGYTF.

This clone was detected a few times. The chain couples TRBV6-1 to TRBJ1-1; TRBD1 might be the D (6 bases). CDR3 length: 14 residues. From germline, CDR1 is MNHNS and CDR2 SASEGT. V was cut by 2 bases and J by 1 base, with 8 bases left in between. The CDR3 protein is CASSESRGNTEAFF. The DNA for the CDR3 is TGTGCCAGCAGTGAAAGCAGGGGGAACACTGAAGCTTTCTTT.

This clone has only a few counts. This chain connects TRBV4-3 to TRBJ2-1; 8 nucleotides line up with TRBD2. After removal of 5 bases from V and 0 bases from J, the junction contained 6 bases not matched to a gene. This CDR3 region has 16 residues. Per germline, CDR1 LGHNA and CDR2 YSLEER. The CDR3 DNA reads as TGCGCCAGCAGCTATGGAAGCGGGAGCTCCTACAATGAGCAGTTCTTC. Amino acid sequence: CASSYGSGSSYNEQFF.

The J gene is TRBJ2-7, the V gene TRBV19; TRBD2 might be the D (6 bases). In germline, CDR1 is LNHDA, CDR2 SQIVND (reference sequence). The CDR3 covers 15 residues. Trimming cost V 6 bases and J 6 bases, with 21 bases left between them. The CDR3 reads CASRSVVLGGFEQYF. DNA of the CDR3: TGTGCCAGTAGAAGTGTGGTGCTCGGAGGGTTCGAGCAGTACTTC.

This rearrangement joins TRBV9 to TRBJ2-7, with 13 positions matching TRBD2. CDR3 length equals 20 residues. The germline V gene encodes CDR1 SGDLS and CDR2 YYNGEE. The J segment lost 1 base and the V segment lost 0 bases, leaving 13 bases of the junction unmatched. In DNA form, the CDR3 reads TGTGCCAGCAGCGTAGGGGGTTCGGGGACTAGCGGGATGAGTTCCTACGAGCAGTACTTC. Its protein is CASSVGGSGTSGMSSYEQYF.

The rearrangement links TRBV7-9 to TRBJ2-2, with D maybe TRBD2 (6 bases). With 1 base removed from V and 3 bases from J, the gap between germline ends came to 9 bases. The CDR3 totals 15 residues. Germline V CDR1 and CDR2: SEHNR, FQNEAQ (reference sequence). The CDR3: CASSLEGEDTGELFF. The CDR3 DNA reads as TGTGCCAGCAGCTTAGAAGGGGAGGACACCGGGGAGCTGTTTTTT.

The chain uses TRBV4-3 and TRBJ2-3, with D unresolved. The CDR3 extends over 17 amino acids. Deletions cut 0 bases from V and 0 bases from J, with 13 bases between. The V gene's germline CDR1 is LGHNA and CDR2 YSLEER. The CDR3 DNA sequence: TGCGCCAGCAGCCAAGATGGCCCAGCGAGTAGCACAGATACGCAGTATTTT. It encodes CASSQDGPASSTDTQYF.

This chain connects TRBV4-2 to TRBJ1-2, with 12 bases matching TRBD1. V gave up 0 bases and J gave up 8 bases; unmatched junction bases: 7. CDR1 LGHNA and CDR2 YNFKEQ come from the germline V gene. The CDR3 runs 16 residues. This CDR3 reads CASSQDRDRGLFGYTF. For the CDR3, the DNA is TGTGCCAGCAGCCAAGATAGGGACAGGGGGCTCTTCGGCTACACCTTC.

This clone was detected only a few times. A junction end diverges from the germline sequence, so it may reflect a read error. The chain uses TRBV7-2 and TRBJ2-1; 7 bases align to TRBD2. The CDR3 covers 15 residues. Germline V gene lookup returns CDR1 SGHTA and CDR2 FQGNSA. The CDR3 protein is CGSGWAGDPYNEQFF. CDR3 DNA: TGTGGCAGCGGGTGGGCGGGAGACCCCTACAATGAGCAGTTCTTC.

This clone was seen a single time. V usage is TRBV9 and J usage is TRBJ2-1; 11 nucleotides line up with TRBD2. CDR1 and CDR2 from the germline V gene are SGDLS and YYNGEE. The CDR3 covers 14 residues. V lost 1 base, J lost 9 bases, and 3 bases stayed unmatched. DNA for the CDR3: TGTGCCAGCAGCGTAACTAGCGGGAGCAGTGAGCAGTTCTTC. It encodes CASSVTSGSSEQFF.

This clone has only one observation. This rearrangement joins TRBV30 to TRBJ2-7; possibly TRBD1 for D (7 bases). CDR1 is GTSNPN, CDR2 SVGIG, per germline (reference sequence). This CDR3 has 14 residues. V lost 7 bases and J 6 bases, leaving 22 bases between the germline ends. CDR3 coding DNA: TGTGCCTCTCAGGGGGGCCGAAATATAGGCGAGCAGTACTTC. Encoded protein: CASQGGRNIGEQYF.

The CDR3: CASRGGEGLGYGYTF. The CDR3 region has the DNA TGTGCCAGCCGGGGAGGTGAGGGGTTGGGGTATGGCTACACCTTC. J is TRBJ1-2 and V is TRBV27, with D possibly TRBD1 on 5 matching bases. The germline V and J ends were trimmed by 8 bases and 5 bases, with 21 bases remaining between them. Germline V CDR1 and CDR2: MNHEY, SMNVEV (reference sequence). The CDR3 runs 15 residues.

In DNA form, the CDR3 reads TGTGCCAGCAGTGTAAAACCTAGCGATGAGCAGTTCTTC. It encodes CASSVKPSDEQFF. V and J are TRBV25-1 and TRBJ2-1; D possibly corresponds to TRBD2 (6 bases). The V gene's germline CDR1 is MGHDK and CDR2 SYGVNS. This CDR3 is 13 amino acids long. V lost 4 bases and J 8 bases, leaving 12 bases between the germline ends.

CDR3: CASSTGGDPRPQHF. For the CDR3, the DNA is TGTGCCAGTAGTACCGGAGGGGACCCGCGGCCCCAGCATTTT. The gene calls are TRBV19 and TRBJ1-5; D may be TRBD1 (5 bases). This CDR3 has 14 amino acids. V dropped 4 bases and J dropped 9 bases, with 16 bases sitting between them. Germline V gives CDR1 LNHDA, CDR2 SQIVND (reference sequence).

The V and J genes are TRBV6-5 and TRBJ2-1; D possibly corresponds to TRBD2 (5 bases). V lost 0 bases, J lost 9 bases, and 18 bases lay in between. This CDR3 is 16 amino acids long. CDR1 is MNHEY, CDR2 SVGAGI, per germline. CDR3 amino acids: CASSYSRLAHLGEQFF. The CDR3, as DNA: TGTGCCAGCAGTTACTCGAGGTTAGCGCACCTCGGTGAGCAGTTCTTC.

The rearrangement links TRBV2 to TRBJ2-2; tentative D call: TRBD1 (7 bases). The CDR3 loop spans 16 amino acids. Germline values: CDR1 SNHLY, CDR2 FYNNEI. Trimming removed 5 bases at V and 4 bases at J, with 17 bases between. CDR3 sequence (DNA): TGTGCCAGCAGTCCCTTGGCGGGACAGCTCACCGGGGAGCTGTTTTTT. Amino acid sequence: CASSPLAGQLTGELFF.

The genes are TRBV18 and TRBJ2-2; possible D gene TRBD1, 6 bases. The CDR3 covers 19 residues. CDR1 is KGHSH, CDR2 LQKENI, per germline. V was cut by 8 bases and J by 4 bases, with 29 bases left in between. CDR3 coding DNA: TGTGCCAGCGAACACCGGGCGCGATACAGGGAAGGGAGCACCGGGGAGCTGTTTTTT. Protein product: CASEHRARYREGSTGELFF.

The rearrangement joins TRBV2 to TRBJ2-7, with TRBD1 matching 9 bases. Germline CDR1 and CDR2: SNHLY and FYNNEI. The CDR3 has 15 residues. V lost 10 bases, J lost 2 bases, and 12 bases stayed unmatched. The CDR3 nucleotides read TGTGCCACCTCTCAGGACAGGGGCTTCCCCTACGAGCAGTACTTC. The encoded protein is CATSQDRGFPYEQYF.

The gene calls are TRBV10-1 and TRBJ2-1, with 13 bases that match TRBD2. With V trimmed by 6 bases and J by 6 bases, 5 bases remained unmatched. Germline CDR1 reads WNHNN; CDR2 reads SYGVQD (reference sequence). The length of the CDR3 is 15 residues. CDR3 bases: TGCGCCAGCAGCCAGGGGACTAGCGGGATCAATGAGCAGTTCTTC. It yields the protein CASSQGTSGINEQFF.

The chain joins TRBV5-8 to TRBJ2-7; TRBD2 agrees at 8 bases. The germline gives CDR1 SGHTS, CDR2 YDEGEE. V was pared by 2 bases and J by 6 bases, with 7 bases of the junction left unmatched. CDR3 length: 14 amino acids. DNA of the CDR3: TGTGCCAGCAGCTTTGCGGGACTAGGGGGCGAGCAGTACTTC. Protein: CASSFAGLGGEQYF. Together with reference TRBV5-8 and TRBJ2-7, the CDR3 gives the full variable domain: EAGVTQSPTHLIKTRGQQATLRCSPISGHTSVYWYQQALGLGLQFLLWYDEGEERNRGNFPPRFSGRQFPNYSSELNVNALELEDSALYLCASSFAGLGGEQYFGPGTRLTVT.

The chain joins TRBV6-5 to TRBJ2-3, with 9 bases that match TRBD2. Germline values: CDR1 MNHEY, CDR2 SVGAGI. Trimming took 1 base from V and 4 from J; bases not matched to a gene: 3. This CDR3 is built from 15 residues. The DNA of the CDR3 is TGTGCCAGCAGTTACTGGCGGGAGGGCTCAGATACGCAGTATTTT. Protein sequence: CASSYWREGSDTQYF.

This clone was seen a single time. The CDR3: CASSFLDRLSGYTF. In DNA, the CDR3 is TGTGCCAGCAGTTTCTTAGACAGGCTTTCTGGCTACACCTTC. V usage is TRBV28 and J usage is TRBJ1-2; TRBD1 might be the D (6 bases). This CDR3 contains 14 residues. Trimming cost V 3 bases and J 7 bases, with 15 bases left between them. Germline V gene lookup returns CDR1 MDHEN and CDR2 SYDVKM.

The chain's CDR3 is CASSELAGGAGSTDTQYF. CDR3 nucleotide sequence: TGTGCCAGCAGTGAGCTTGCGGGGGGCGCGGGTAGCACAGATACGCAGTATTTT. V and J are TRBV2 and TRBJ2-3; 8 bases align to TRBD2. CDR3 length equals 18 residues. Germline V gene sequence: CDR1 SNHLY, CDR2 FYNNEI. After removal of 3 bases from V and 0 bases from J, the junction contained 11 bases not matched to a gene.

V usage is TRBV30 and J usage is TRBJ1-5; the match to TRBD1 covers 10 bases. The junction had 6 bases not matched to a gene; V was cut back by 7 bases and J by 9 bases. This CDR3 is built from 12 residues. CDR1 and CDR2 (germline): GTSNPN, SVGIG (reference sequence). The CDR3 protein is CAFDRGLGPQHF. CDR3 bases: TGTGCCTTCGACAGGGGGCTAGGGCCCCAGCATTTT.

This clone was seen more than once but under ten times. V usage is TRBV10-3 and J usage is TRBJ2-2, with D perhaps matching TRBD1 (5 bases). The germline gives CDR1 ENHRY, CDR2 SYGVKD. The CDR3 extends over 13 amino acids. V gave up 3 bases and J gave up 3 bases, with 5 bases separating them. CDR3 in DNA: TGTGCCATCAGTGACAGGGACACCGGGGAGCTGTTTTTT. Protein: CAISDRDTGELFF.

The chain has TRBV7-3 and TRBJ2-7; D is perhaps TRBD2 (6 bases). The CDR3 covers 13 residues. The ends were cut back, 5 bases at V and 6 bases at J, with 14 bases in the middle. CDR1 is SGHTA and CDR2 is FQGTGA in the germline V gene. In DNA form, the CDR3 reads TGTGCCAGCAGCCTTGGGACTTTCTCCGAGCAGTACTTC. It encodes CASSLGTFSEQYF.

This clone appeared a single time. The chain joins TRBV21-1 to TRBJ1-4; TRBD1, the table's D call, lacks a check against the DNA. TRBV21-1 constitutes a pseudogene. This CDR3 contains 16 residues. The chain's CDR3 is CASSKEGGGRGEKLFF. DNA of the CDR3: TGTGCCAGCAGCAAAGAAGGGGGTGGCAGGGGTGAAAAACTGTTTTTT.

This clone was seen a handful of times. This chain links TRBV25-1 with TRBJ1-1; a possible D gene is TRBD1 (5 bases). This CDR3 is built from 18 residues. The germline gives CDR1 MGHDK, CDR2 SYGVNS. V lost 7 bases and J 3 bases, leaving 27 bases between the germline ends. This CDR3 is CASTLKSSRGVNDTEAFF. CDR3 nucleotide sequence: TGTGCCAGCACCCTGAAGTCGTCCCGGGGGGTCAATGACACTGAAGCTTTCTTT.

V usage is TRBV4-3 and J usage is TRBJ2-6, with D unresolved. With 4 bases removed from V and 3 bases from J, the gap between germline ends came to 16 bases. The germline V gene encodes CDR1 LGHNA and CDR2 YSLEER. This CDR3 has 17 amino acids. The CDR3: CASSRQSTDDGANVLTF. In DNA form, the CDR3 reads TGCGCCAGCAGCCGACAAAGCACAGACGATGGGGCCAACGTCCTGACTTTC.

In its sample, this clone was seen a few times. This same CDR3 is encoded by further DNA sequences in the sample. J is TRBJ2-7 and V is TRBV27, with 7 bases fitting TRBD1. CDR3 length: 14 amino acids. V lost 5 bases, J lost 4 bases, and 8 bases stayed unmatched. CDR1 and CDR2 from the germline V gene are MNHEY and SMNVEV (reference sequence). The CDR3 DNA sequence: TGTGCCAGCAGTCCCCGACAGGGTGGTTACGAGCAGTACTTC. Amino acids: CASSPRQGGYEQYF.